One sample yielded the 32 T cell receptor beta chains listed below, sequenced in a study of chemoradiotherapy in HPV16-positive cancers. Clones were sequenced by immunoSEQ multiplex PCR, and TCRdb holds only the in-frame ones, with some missing. The data contain roughly 12,000 clones, approximately 79% of them singletons. The sample was acquired from a patient who underwent chemoradiotherapy. These receptors were taken from a human donor with HPV-associated anogenital cancer.

The chain is built from TRBV9 and TRBJ2-1, with 9 bases aligning to TRBD1. The CDR3 contains 16 residues. V trimming: 0 bases; J trimming: 6 bases; junction bases outside the gene matches: 7. The germline V gene encodes CDR1 SGDLS and CDR2 YYNGEE. This CDR3 is CASSVGRTGVVNEQFF. CDR3 sequence (DNA): TGTGCCAGCAGCGTAGGCAGGACAGGGGTTGTCAATGAGCAGTTCTTC.

This clone was picked up one time. The J gene is TRBJ2-1, the V gene TRBV28, with a weak D call TRBD2 (5 bases). The V gene lost 7 bases and the J gene lost 8 bases, with 9 bases spanning the gap. Germline V gene lookup returns CDR1 MDHEN and CDR2 SYDVKM. CDR3 size: 11 residues. The CDR3 loop reads CASTGWDEQFF. CDR3 DNA sequence: TGTGCCAGCACGGGGTGGGATGAGCAGTTCTTC.

The chain is built from TRBV19 and TRBJ2-1; no firm D call. Germline V gives CDR1 LNHDA, CDR2 SQIVND (reference sequence). The length of the CDR3 is 16 residues. The V and J ends lost 5 bases and 8 bases respectively, with 22 bases between them. The CDR3 coding sequence is TGTGCCAGTAGTCCCTCCTTGAGGTGGGAAGGACATGAGCAGTTCTTC. This encodes CASSPSLRWEGHEQFF.

The rearrangement uses TRBV5-1 and TRBJ2-1; tentatively, D is TRBD2 (6 bases). The CDR3 spans 15 residues. Germline V gives CDR1 SGHRS, CDR2 YFSETQ. Trimming removed 1 base from V and 8 bases from J, with 16 bases in between. The CDR3 loop is CASSLRENLMDEQFF. The CDR3 coding sequence is TGCGCCAGCAGCTTGCGGGAGAACCTAATGGATGAGCAGTTCTTC.

This clone has more than one count but fewer than ten. V and J are TRBV18 and TRBJ2-2; 11 bases match TRBD2. The germline V gene has CDR1 KGHSH and CDR2 LQKENI. This CDR3 is 17 amino acids long. V trimming: 5 bases; J trimming: 2 bases; junction bases outside the gene matches: 7. The CDR3 loop reads CASSSLTSGKNTGELFF. The CDR3 nucleotides read TGTGCCAGCTCATCTTTGACTAGCGGGAAAAACACCGGGGAGCTGTTTTTT.

The V call is TRBV29-1, the J call TRBJ1-1; 7 positions match TRBD1. V lost 3 bases and J lost 2; bases outside the gene matches: 6. The germline gives CDR1 SQVTM, CDR2 ANQGSEA. This CDR3 is 14 amino acids long. This chain's CDR3 is CSVDEGGVNTEAFF. DNA for the CDR3: TGCAGCGTTGATGAAGGGGGCGTCAACACTGAAGCTTTCTTT.

The chain recombines TRBV5-1 with TRBJ2-1, with 7 bases fitting TRBD2. Germline V gene sequence: CDR1 SGHRS, CDR2 YFSETQ. The ends lost 0 bases at V and 0 bases at J; junction bases unmatched: 0. The CDR3 extends over 15 amino acids. Here the CDR3 reads CASSLGTSSYNEQFF. The CDR3 bases are TGCGCCAGCAGCTTGGGGACTAGCTCCTACAATGAGCAGTTCTTC.

J is TRBJ2-1 and V is TRBV19; TRBD2 matches 8 bases. In germline, CDR1 is LNHDA, CDR2 SQIVND (reference sequence). The CDR3 spans 15 residues. V trimming: 3 bases; J trimming: 8 bases; junction bases outside the gene matches: 9. CDR3 coding DNA: TGTGCCAGTAGTATTCTGGGCGGGAGGACTTATGAGCAGTTCTTC. Protein sequence: CASSILGGRTYEQFF.

This chain connects TRBV6-5 to TRBJ1-1, with D uncertain. Deletions cut 6 bases from V and 4 bases from J, with 9 bases between. CDR3 length: 12 amino acids. The germline V gene has CDR1 MNHEY and CDR2 SVGAGI. The CDR3 DNA is TGTGCCAGCAGAGGGTGGGGCACTGAAGCTTTCTTT. This codes for CASRGWGTEAFF.

The chain recombines TRBV9 with TRBJ2-5; maybe TRBD2 (6 bases). Per germline, CDR1 SGDLS and CDR2 YYNGEE. There are 14 residues in the CDR3. Between the trimmed V and J ends, which lost 0 bases and 5 bases, there was a span of 11 bases. The CDR3 bases are TGTGCCAGCAGCGTAGGACTAGAGGGGGAGACCCAGTACTTC. As protein: CASSVGLEGETQYF.

This clone has just a few counts. CDR3 sequence reads: CASSRTGGAYEQYF. The CDR3 nucleotides are TGCGCCAGCAGCCGTACAGGGGGCGCCTACGAGCAGTACTTC. This sequence joins TRBV4-1 and TRBJ2-7, with TRBD1 matching over 9 bases. The CDR3 contains 14 residues. Per germline, CDR1 MGHRA and CDR2 YSYEKL. The ends lost 4 bases at V and 2 bases at J; junction bases unmatched: 3.

The chain links TRBV5-1 to TRBJ1-2; perhaps TRBD1 as D (5 bases). The CDR3 sequence is 14 residues long. V dropped 0 bases and J dropped 0 bases, with 6 bases sitting between them. The germline V gene encodes CDR1 SGHRS and CDR2 YFSETQ. CDR3 residues: CASSLGTSNYGYTF. CDR3 DNA sequence: TGCGCCAGCAGCTTGGGGACATCTAACTATGGCTACACCTTC.

J is TRBJ2-4 and V is TRBV5-8, with a weak D call TRBD2 (6 bases). Trimming took 2 bases from V and 8 from J, leaving 14 bases between them. CDR1 SGHTS and CDR2 YDEGEE come from the germline V gene. The CDR3 contains 14 residues. For the CDR3, the DNA is TGTGCCAGCAGCTTATCGGCAGGGAGGCACATTCAGTACTTC. Its translation: CASSLSAGRHIQYF.

The chain is built from TRBV7-2 and TRBJ2-2; D is perhaps TRBD1 or TRBD2 (5 bases each). Germline V gene lookup returns CDR1 SGHTA and CDR2 FQGNSA. Between the trimmed V and J ends, which lost 3 bases and 0 bases, there was a span of 8 bases. This CDR3 spans 15 amino acids. CDR3: CASSFGGTNTGELFF. The CDR3 DNA follows: TGTGCCAGCAGCTTTGGGGGAACGAACACCGGGGAGCTGTTTTTT.

This clone was seen once. The rearrangement uses TRBV18 and TRBJ1-2; D not certain. Trimming removed 5 bases from V and 2 bases from J, with 6 bases in between. Germline V CDR1 and CDR2: KGHSH, LQKENI. The CDR3 has 12 amino acids. The CDR3 nucleotides read TGTGCCAGCTCAGAACAGAACTATGGCTACACCTTC. It encodes CASSEQNYGYTF.

This clone was detected a few times. The V and J genes are TRBV29-1 and TRBJ2-5, with a possible D match to TRBD2 (5 bases). The CDR3 runs to 14 residues. Germline CDR1 and CDR2: SQVTM and ANQGSEA. V gave up 1 base and J gave up 0 bases, with 9 bases separating them. The CDR3 bases are TGCAGCGTTGAAGGGAGGCAGAACCAAGAGACCCAGTACTTC. It translates to CSVEGRQNQETQYF.

The CDR3 nucleotides read TGTGCCAGCAGTTTATCGGCCTGGGACTATGGCTACACCTTC. Amino acids: CASSLSAWDYGYTF. The chain links TRBV27 to TRBJ1-2, with D unclear. CDR1 is MNHEY and CDR2 is SMNVEV in the germline V gene (reference sequence). V lost 0 bases, J lost 3 bases, and 8 bases lay in between. CDR3 size: 14 residues.

The genes are TRBV5-1 and TRBJ2-1; 12 bases are a match to TRBD2. V shed 4 bases, J shed 9 bases, and the junction held 11 bases outside the gene matches. The CDR3 has 16 amino acids. The germline V gene has CDR1 SGHRS and CDR2 YFSETQ. The DNA for the CDR3 is TGCGCCAGCAGCCTAGCGGGAGGGAGGACTTTAACTGAGCAGTTCTTC. Encoded protein: CASSLAGGRTLTEQFF.

This chain uses TRBV5-1 with TRBJ1-1; 8 bases match TRBD1. With V trimmed by 2 bases and J by 4 bases, 7 bases remained unmatched. Germline V gene sequence: CDR1 SGHRS, CDR2 YFSETQ. CDR3 length equals 15 residues. The CDR3 nucleotides are TGCGCCAGCAGCTTACTACAGGGGGAGGGCACTGAAGCTTTCTTT. Encoded protein: CASSLLQGEGTEAFF.

V is TRBV28 and J is TRBJ2-3; D is perhaps TRBD2 (5 bases). The CDR3 consists of 13 residues. Trimming pared 5 bases from V and 5 bases from J, leaving 11 bases between. Per germline, CDR1 MDHEN and CDR2 SYDVKM. The CDR3: CASSEGSRDTQYF. The CDR3 nucleotides read TGTGCCAGCAGTGAGGGTAGTAGAGATACGCAGTATTTT.

The chain couples TRBV19 to TRBJ2-5; no definite D call. Germline CDR1 is LNHDA and CDR2 is SQIVND (reference sequence). The V end was cut by 5 bases, the J end by 5 bases, with 18 bases between. The CDR3 loop spans 15 amino acids. The CDR3 reads CASSSGRFVRETQYF. CDR3 nucleotides: TGTGCCAGTAGTTCGGGTCGATTTGTTCGGGAGACCCAGTACTTC.

This clone was detected only once. The CDR3 DNA sequence: TGTGCCATCAGTGAGGGGACAGAAGGGGCTAATGAAAAACTGTTTTTT. It translates to CAISEGTEGANEKLFF. The J gene is TRBJ1-4, the V gene TRBV10-3, with TRBD1 matching over 7 bases. V was clipped by 2 bases and J by 3 bases; unmatched bases: 6. This CDR3 has 16 residues. CDR1 and CDR2 from the germline V gene are ENHRY and SYGVKD.

The chain recombines TRBV6-4 with TRBJ2-1; D is perhaps TRBD2 (5 bases). V lost 5 bases to trimming and J lost 9 bases, with 14 bases between them. The germline CDR1 and CDR2 sequences are MRHNA and SNTAGT. CDR3 length: 13 residues. The DNA of the CDR3 is TGTGCCAGCAGTACCTTACCCGAGGGTGAGCAGTTCTTC. Translating it yields CASSTLPEGEQFF.

In its sample, this clone was seen a few times. In nucleotides, the CDR3 is TGCGCCAGCAGCCAGGGGAGACTAGGCTCCTACGAGCAGTACTTC. Translation gives CASSQGRLGSYEQYF. The chain links TRBV4-1 to TRBJ2-7; D is perhaps TRBD2 (6 bases). The V end lost 3 bases, the J end lost 0 bases, and 12 bases lay between the germline ends. Germline CDR1 reads MGHRA; CDR2 reads YSYEKL. This CDR3 spans 15 amino acids.

V gene TRBV5-8 combines with J gene TRBJ1-1, with TRBD1 matching 9 bases. V trimming: 4 bases; J trimming: 5 bases; junction bases outside the gene matches: 12. The germline V gene encodes CDR1 SGHTS and CDR2 YDEGEE. The CDR3 covers 16 residues. DNA for the CDR3: TGTGCCAGCAGCCCGGGTGCTGGACAGGGGTCAACTGAAGCTTTCTTT. This translates into CASSPGAGQGSTEAFF.

This clone was observed a handful of times. The rearrangement joins TRBV9 to TRBJ2-2; weak D call: TRBD2 (7 bases). The CDR3 consists of 15 residues. Germline loops: CDR1 SGDLS, CDR2 YYNGEE. Trimming cost V 3 bases and J 7 bases, with 16 bases left between them. This CDR3 reads CASSASGGQSGELFF. The CDR3 bases are TGTGCCAGCAGCGCATCCGGGGGGCAAAGCGGGGAGCTGTTTTTT.

The chain is built from TRBV21-1 and TRBJ2-1; the table names TRBD2, a call not compared with the DNA. TRBV21-1 is reported as a pseudogene. The CDR3 extends over 14 amino acids. The CDR3 sequence is CASSRAGDNNEQFF. CDR3 DNA: TGTGCCAGCAGCAGAGCGGGAGATAACAATGAGCAGTTCTTC.

This clone came up once. The chain links TRBV9 to TRBJ2-5; D remains unclear. There are 13 residues in the CDR3. Germline-derived CDR1 and CDR2 are SGDLS and YYNGEE. The V end lost 4 bases, the J end lost 4 bases, and 11 bases lay between the germline ends. The CDR3 DNA follows: TGTGCCAGCAGCCCAAATGGGCGAGAGACCCAGTACTTC. Amino acid sequence: CASSPNGRETQYF.

The gene calls are TRBV6-4 and TRBJ2-1, with 10 positions matching TRBD1. Germline CDR1 and CDR2: MRHNA and SNTAGT. Losses at the gene ends were 3 bases for V and 3 bases for J; bases not matched to a gene: 2. The CDR3 sequence is 15 residues long. CDR3 region: CASSEGTGDYNEQFF. CDR3 DNA: TGTGCCAGCAGTGAGGGGACAGGGGACTACAATGAGCAGTTCTTC.

The J gene is TRBJ2-7, the V gene TRBV29-1; the match to TRBD1 covers 9 bases. V trimming: 0 bases; J trimming: 3 bases; junction bases outside the gene matches: 9. Germline V gives CDR1 SQVTM, CDR2 ANQGSEA. CDR3 size: 16 residues. Here the CDR3 reads CSVEDFPGQGGYEQYF. The CDR3 DNA reads as TGCAGCGTTGAAGACTTTCCGGGACAGGGTGGCTACGAGCAGTACTTC.

The CDR3 loop is CASSSMASGRTGELFF. CDR3 in DNA: TGTGCCAGCAGCTCGATGGCTAGCGGGAGAACCGGGGAGCTGTTTTTT. The chain is built from TRBV7-6 and TRBJ2-2; TRBD2 agrees at 10 bases. This CDR3 is built from 16 residues. Germline V gene data show CDR1 as SGHVS and CDR2 as FNYEAQ. Trimming cost V 4 bases and J 5 bases; bases outside gene matches: 7.

This clone has just a few counts. The rearrangement links TRBV4-1 to TRBJ1-3; no clear D gene. Germline-derived CDR1 and CDR2 are MGHRA and YSYEKL. This CDR3 is built from 16 residues. Trimming took 0 bases from V and 0 from J, leaving 9 bases between them. CDR3 sequence reads: CASSQDPGDSGNTIYF. CDR3 bases: TGCGCCAGCAGCCAAGATCCTGGGGACTCTGGAAACACCATATATTTT.